The clone carrying this TCR beta chain was found once. Its antigen remains unidentified. Cells defined as naive were viable CD3+CD4+ or CD3+CD8+ and CCR7+CD45RA+CD45RO-CD95-CD27+CD28+. The assay was immunoSEQ multiplex PCR, and TCRdb's table has in-frame clones only and misses some. The repertoire has fewer than 35,000 clones, over 75% of them found once; the top ten carry 0.1%. The data originate from a study of T cells after posttransplantation cyclophosphamide. Broader study findings: Donor CD8+ memory clones often dominated recipient blood repertoires at later times. Recipient CMV seropositivity and CMV reactivation strongly tracked TRB clonality. Blood and skin or GI T cell repertoires showed limited TRB overlap.

The sample comprised naive CD4+ T cells sorted from blood. The source is a man younger than 45 in good health and a related stem cell transplant donor.

The CDR3 reads CASSRPTVTNTEAFF. As DNA, the CDR3 is TGTGCCAGCAGTCGTCCGACAGTTACAAACACTGAAGCTTTCTTT. The genes are TRBV6-5 and TRBJ1-1, with a tentative D call TRBD1 (5 bases). From germline, CDR1 is MNHEY and CDR2 SVGAGI. This CDR3 region has 15 residues. The ends were cut back, 5 bases at V and 2 bases at J, with 15 bases in the middle.